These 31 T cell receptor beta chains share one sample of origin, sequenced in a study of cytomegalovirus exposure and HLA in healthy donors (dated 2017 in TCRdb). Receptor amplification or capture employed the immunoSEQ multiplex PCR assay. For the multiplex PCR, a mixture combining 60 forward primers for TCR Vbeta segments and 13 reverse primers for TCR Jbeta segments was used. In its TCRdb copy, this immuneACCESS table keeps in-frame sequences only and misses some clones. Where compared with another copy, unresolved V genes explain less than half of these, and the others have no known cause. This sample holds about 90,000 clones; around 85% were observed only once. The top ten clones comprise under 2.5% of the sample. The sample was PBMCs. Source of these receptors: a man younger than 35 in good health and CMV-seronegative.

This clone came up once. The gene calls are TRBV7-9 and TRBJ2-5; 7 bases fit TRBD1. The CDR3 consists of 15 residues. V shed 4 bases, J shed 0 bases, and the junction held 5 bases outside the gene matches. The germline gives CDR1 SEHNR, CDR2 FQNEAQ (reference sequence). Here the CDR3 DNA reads TGTGCCAGCAGCTCCGAGGACAGGAACCAAGAGACCCAGTACTTC. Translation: CASSSEDRNQETQYF.

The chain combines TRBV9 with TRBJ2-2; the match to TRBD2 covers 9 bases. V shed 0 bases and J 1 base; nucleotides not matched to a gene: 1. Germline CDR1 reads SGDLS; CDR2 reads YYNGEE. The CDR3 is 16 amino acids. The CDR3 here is CASSVELAGNTGELFF. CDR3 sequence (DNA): TGTGCCAGCAGCGTAGAACTAGCGGGGAACACCGGGGAGCTGTTTTTT.

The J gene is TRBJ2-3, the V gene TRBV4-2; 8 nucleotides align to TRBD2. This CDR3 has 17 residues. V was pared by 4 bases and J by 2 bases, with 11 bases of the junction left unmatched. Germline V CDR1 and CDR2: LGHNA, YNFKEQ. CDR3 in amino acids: CASSPRGSGANTDTQYF. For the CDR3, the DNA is TGTGCCAGCAGCCCCCGGGGTAGCGGGGCCAACACAGATACGCAGTATTTT.

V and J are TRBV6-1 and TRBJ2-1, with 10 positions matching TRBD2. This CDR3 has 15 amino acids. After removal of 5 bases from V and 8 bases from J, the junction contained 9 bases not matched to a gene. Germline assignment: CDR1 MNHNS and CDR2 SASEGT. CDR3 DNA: TGTGCCAGCAGTATCCTAGCGGGAGCAAAGGATGAGCAGTTCTTC. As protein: CASSILAGAKDEQFF.

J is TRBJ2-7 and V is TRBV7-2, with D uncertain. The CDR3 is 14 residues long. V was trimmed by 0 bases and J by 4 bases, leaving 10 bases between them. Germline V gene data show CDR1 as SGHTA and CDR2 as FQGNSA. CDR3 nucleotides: TGTGCCAGCAGCTTAGCGGTCGGTTCGTACGAGCAGTACTTC. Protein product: CASSLAVGSYEQYF. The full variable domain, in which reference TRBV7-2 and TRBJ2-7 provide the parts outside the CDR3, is GAGVSQSPSNKVTEKGKDVELRCDPISGHTALYWYRQSLGQGLEFLIYFQGNSAPDKSGLPSDRFSAERTGGSVSTLTIQRTQQEDSAVYLCASSLAVGSYEQYFGPGTRLTVT.

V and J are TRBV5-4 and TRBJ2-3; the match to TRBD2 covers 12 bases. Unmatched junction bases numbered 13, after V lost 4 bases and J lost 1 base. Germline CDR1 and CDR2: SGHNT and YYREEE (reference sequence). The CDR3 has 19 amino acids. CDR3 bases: TGTGCCAGCAGCGGAGCCGGGACTAGCGGGCTTGGGGGCACAGATACGCAGTATTTT. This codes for CASSGAGTSGLGGTDTQYF.

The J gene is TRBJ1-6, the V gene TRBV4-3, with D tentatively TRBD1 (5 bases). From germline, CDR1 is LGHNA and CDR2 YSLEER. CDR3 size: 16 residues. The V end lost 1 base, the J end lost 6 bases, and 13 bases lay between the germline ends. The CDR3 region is CASSQVRGGVNSPLHF. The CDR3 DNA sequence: TGCGCCAGCAGCCAAGTTAGGGGTGGAGTTAATTCACCCCTCCACTTT.

CDR3 nucleotide sequence: TGTGCCAGCGCATCTGACAGGGATAATGAGCAGTTCTTC. As protein: CASASDRDNEQFF. This chain joins TRBV6-5 and TRBJ2-1; 7 bases are shared with TRBD1. In germline, CDR1 is MNHEY, CDR2 SVGAGI. The CDR3 runs to 13 residues. Losses at the gene ends were 8 bases for V and 7 bases for J; bases not matched to a gene: 8.

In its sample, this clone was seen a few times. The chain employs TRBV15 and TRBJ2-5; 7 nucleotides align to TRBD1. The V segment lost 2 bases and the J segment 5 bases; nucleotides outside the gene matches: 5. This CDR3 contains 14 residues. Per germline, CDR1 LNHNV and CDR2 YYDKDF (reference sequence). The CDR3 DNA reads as TGTGCCACCAGCAGAAGGACAGGCAGCGAGACCCAGTACTTC. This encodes CATSRRTGSETQYF.

The CDR3 reads CASSLEGKTEAFF. The CDR3 DNA is TGCGCCAGCAGCTTGGAGGGGAAGACTGAAGCTTTCTTT. The J gene is TRBJ1-1, the V gene TRBV5-1, with D possibly being TRBD1 (5 bases). Per germline, CDR1 SGHRS and CDR2 YFSETQ. The CDR3 spans 13 residues. Trimming removed 0 bases at V and 5 bases at J, with 8 bases between.

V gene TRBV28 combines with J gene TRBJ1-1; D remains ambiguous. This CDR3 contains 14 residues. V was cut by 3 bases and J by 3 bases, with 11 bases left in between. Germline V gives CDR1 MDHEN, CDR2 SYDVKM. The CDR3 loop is CASSFRTSYTEAFF. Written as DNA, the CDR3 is TGTGCCAGCAGTTTTCGCACAAGTTACACTGAAGCTTTCTTT. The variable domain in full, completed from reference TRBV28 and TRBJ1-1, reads DVKVTQSSRYLVKRTGEKVFLECVQDMDHENMFWYRQDPGLGLRLIYFSYDVKMKEKGDIPEGYSVSREKKERFSLILESASTNQTSMYLCASSFRTSYTEAFFGQGTRLTVV.

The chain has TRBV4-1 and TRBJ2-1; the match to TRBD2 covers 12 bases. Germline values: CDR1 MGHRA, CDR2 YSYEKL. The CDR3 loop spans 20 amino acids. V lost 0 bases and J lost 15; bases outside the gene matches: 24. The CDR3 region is CASSQEGRGGYLAGGPQTFF. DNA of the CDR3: TGCGCCAGCAGCCAAGAGGGGCGGGGCGGTTATCTAGCGGGAGGGCCCCAGACGTTCTTC.

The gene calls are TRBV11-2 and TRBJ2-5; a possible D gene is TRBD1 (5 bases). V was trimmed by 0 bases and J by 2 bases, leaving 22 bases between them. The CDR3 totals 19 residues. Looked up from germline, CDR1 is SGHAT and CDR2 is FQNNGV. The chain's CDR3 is CASSLDWALTGSRQETQYF. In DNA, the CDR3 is TGTGCCAGCAGCTTAGATTGGGCCCTAACAGGTAGTCGACAAGAGACCCAGTACTTC.

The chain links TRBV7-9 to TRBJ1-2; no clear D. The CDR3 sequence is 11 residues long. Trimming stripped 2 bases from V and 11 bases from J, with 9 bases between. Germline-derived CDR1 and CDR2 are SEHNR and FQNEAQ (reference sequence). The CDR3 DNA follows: TGTGCCAGCAGCTTACCCGGAGGTTACACCTTC. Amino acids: CASSLPGGYTF.

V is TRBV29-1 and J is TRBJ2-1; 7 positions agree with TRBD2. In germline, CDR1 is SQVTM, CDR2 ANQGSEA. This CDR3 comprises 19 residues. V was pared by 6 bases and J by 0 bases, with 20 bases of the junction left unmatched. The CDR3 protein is CSVPGLGPTHLNSYNEQFF. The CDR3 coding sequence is TGCAGCGTCCCTGGACTAGGTCCAACCCACCTTAACTCCTACAATGAGCAGTTCTTC.

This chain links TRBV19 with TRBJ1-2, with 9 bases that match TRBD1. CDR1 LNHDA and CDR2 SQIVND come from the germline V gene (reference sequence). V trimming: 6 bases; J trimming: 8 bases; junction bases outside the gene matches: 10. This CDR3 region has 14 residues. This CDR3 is CASRGPQGAKGYTF. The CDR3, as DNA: TGTGCCAGTAGAGGGCCACAGGGGGCAAAAGGCTACACCTTC.

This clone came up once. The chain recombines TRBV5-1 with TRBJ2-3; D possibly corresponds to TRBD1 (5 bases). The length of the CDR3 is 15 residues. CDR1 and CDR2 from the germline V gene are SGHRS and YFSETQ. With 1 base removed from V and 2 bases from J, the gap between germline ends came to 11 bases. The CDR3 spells CASSLFGRATDTQYF. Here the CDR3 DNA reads TGCGCCAGCAGCTTGTTCGGCAGGGCCACAGATACGCAGTATTTT.

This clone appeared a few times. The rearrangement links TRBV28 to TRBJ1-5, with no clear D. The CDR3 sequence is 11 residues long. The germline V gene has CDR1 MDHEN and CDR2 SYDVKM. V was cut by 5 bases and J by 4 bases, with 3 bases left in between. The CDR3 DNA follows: TGTGCCAGCAGTCCGAATCAGCCCCAGCATTTT. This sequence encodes CASSPNQPQHF.

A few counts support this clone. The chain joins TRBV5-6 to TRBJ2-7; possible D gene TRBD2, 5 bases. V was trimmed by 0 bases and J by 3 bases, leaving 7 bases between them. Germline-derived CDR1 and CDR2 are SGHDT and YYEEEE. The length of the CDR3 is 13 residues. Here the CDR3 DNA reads TGTGCCAGCAGCTTGGAGGCGGGCTACGAGCAGTACTTC. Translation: CASSLEAGYEQYF.

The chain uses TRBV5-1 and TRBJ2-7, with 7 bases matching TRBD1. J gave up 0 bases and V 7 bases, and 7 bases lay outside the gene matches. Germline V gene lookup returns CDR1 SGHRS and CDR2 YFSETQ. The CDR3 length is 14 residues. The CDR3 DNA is TGCGCCAGCGGATTCCGGGACAGCTCCTACGAGCAGTACTTC. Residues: CASGFRDSSYEQYF.

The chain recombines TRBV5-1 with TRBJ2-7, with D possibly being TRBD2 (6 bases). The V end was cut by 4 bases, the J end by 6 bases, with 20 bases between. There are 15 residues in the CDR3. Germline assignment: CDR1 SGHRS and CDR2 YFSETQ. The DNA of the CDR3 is TGCGCCAGCAGCCCCCGCGGTGGGGCGGGGCTCGAGCAGTACTTC. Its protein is CASSPRGGAGLEQYF.

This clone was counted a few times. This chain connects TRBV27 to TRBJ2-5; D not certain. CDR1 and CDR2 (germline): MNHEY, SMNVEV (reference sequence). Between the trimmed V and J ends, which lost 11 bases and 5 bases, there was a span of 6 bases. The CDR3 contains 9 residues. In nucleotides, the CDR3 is TGTGCCCCCGGGGAGACCCAGTACTTC. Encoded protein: CAPGETQYF.

The CDR3 DNA sequence: TGTGCCAGCAGCTCAACTCGAAGCACAGATACGCAGTATTTT. Amino acids: CASSSTRSTDTQYF. The chain recombines TRBV7-8 with TRBJ2-3; D ambiguous. CDR1 is SGHVS, CDR2 FQNEAQ, per germline. This CDR3 region has 14 residues. The V and J ends lost 4 bases and 0 bases respectively, with 8 bases between them. The full variable domain, with the rest looked up from reference TRBV7-8 and TRBJ2-3, is GAGVSQSPRYKVAKRGQDVALRCDPISGHVSLFWYQQALGQGPEFLTYFQNEAQLDKSGLPSDRFFAERPEGSVSTLKIQRTQQEDSAVYLCASSSTRSTDTQYFGPGTRLTVL.

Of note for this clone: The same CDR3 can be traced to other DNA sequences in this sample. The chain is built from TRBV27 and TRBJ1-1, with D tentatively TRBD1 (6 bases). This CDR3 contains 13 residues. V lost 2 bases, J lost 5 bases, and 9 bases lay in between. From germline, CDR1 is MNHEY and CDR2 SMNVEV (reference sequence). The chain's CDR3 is CASSLQGRTEAFF. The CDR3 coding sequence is TGTGCCAGCAGTTTACAGGGGCGGACTGAAGCTTTCTTT.

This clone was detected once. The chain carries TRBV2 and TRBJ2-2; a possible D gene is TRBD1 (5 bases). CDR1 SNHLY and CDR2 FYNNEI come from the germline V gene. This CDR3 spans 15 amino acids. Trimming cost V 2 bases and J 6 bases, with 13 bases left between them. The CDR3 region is CASSERWTSPGELFF. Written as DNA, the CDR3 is TGTGCCAGCAGTGAAAGATGGACATCCCCCGGGGAGCTGTTTTTT. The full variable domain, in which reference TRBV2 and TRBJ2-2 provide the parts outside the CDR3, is EPEVTQTPSHQVTQMGQEVILRCVPISNHLYFYWYRQILGQKVEFLVSFYNNEISEKSEIFDDQFSVERPDGSNFTLKIRSTKLEDSAMYFCASSERWTSPGELFFGEGSRLTVL.

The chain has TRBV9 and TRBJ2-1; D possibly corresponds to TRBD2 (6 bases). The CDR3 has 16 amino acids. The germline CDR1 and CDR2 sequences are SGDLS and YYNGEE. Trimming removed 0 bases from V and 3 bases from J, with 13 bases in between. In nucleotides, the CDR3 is TGTGCCAGCAGCGTAGTAGCGGACCAAAACTACAATGAGCAGTTCTTC. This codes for CASSVVADQNYNEQFF.

The CDR3 is CASSLGDFYNEQFF. CDR3 sequence (DNA): TGTGCCAGCAGTTTGGGGGACTTCTACAATGAGCAGTTCTTC. The chain uses TRBV27 and TRBJ2-1; the D gene is possibly TRBD2 (6 bases). Germline V gives CDR1 MNHEY, CDR2 SMNVEV (reference sequence). The V end lost 3 bases, the J end lost 3 bases, and 9 bases lay between the germline ends. This CDR3 is 14 amino acids long.

The CDR3 DNA follows: TGTGCCAGCAGCTTAGGAGGCTTTAATCAGCCCCAGCATTTT. Protein: CASSLGGFNQPQHF. V is TRBV7-9 and J is TRBJ1-5; D gene ambiguous. Trimming took off 1 base at V and 4 bases at J, with 8 bases between the two ends. The CDR3 runs to 14 residues. Looked up from germline, CDR1 is SEHNR and CDR2 is FQNEAQ (reference sequence).

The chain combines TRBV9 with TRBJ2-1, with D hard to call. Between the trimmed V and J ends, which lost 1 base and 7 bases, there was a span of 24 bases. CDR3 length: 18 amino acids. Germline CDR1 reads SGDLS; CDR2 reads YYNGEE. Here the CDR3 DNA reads TGTGCCAGCAGCGTAAGTCCTGGGTTCTCGCGGATAGAGAATGAGCAGTTCTTC. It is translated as CASSVSPGFSRIENEQFF. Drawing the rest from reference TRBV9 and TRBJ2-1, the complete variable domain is DSGVTQTPKHLITATGQRVTLRCSPRSGDLSVYWYQQSLDQGLQFLIQYYNGEERAKGNILERFSAQQFPDLHSELNLSSLELGDSALYFCASSVSPGFSRIENEQFFGPGTRLTVL.

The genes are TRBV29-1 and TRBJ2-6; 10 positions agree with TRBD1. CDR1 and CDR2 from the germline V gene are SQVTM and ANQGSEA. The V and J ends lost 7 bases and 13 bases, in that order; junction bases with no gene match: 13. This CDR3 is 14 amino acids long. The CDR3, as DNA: TGCAGCGCATCCGGGACAGGGGTCGCGGGTGTCCTGACTTTC. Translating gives CSASGTGVAGVLTF.

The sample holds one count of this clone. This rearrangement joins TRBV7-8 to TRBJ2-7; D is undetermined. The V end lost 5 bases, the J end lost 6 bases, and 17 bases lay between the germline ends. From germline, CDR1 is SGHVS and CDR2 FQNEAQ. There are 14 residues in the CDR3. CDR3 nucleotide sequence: TGTGCCAGCAGCACTCAAGATATTTCCCTCGAGCAGTACTTC. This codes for CASSTQDISLEQYF.